This note documents a single T cell receptor beta chain sequence. Its cognate antigen is unknown. Built from TCR beta cDNA, the libraries had unique molecular identifiers in them. TCRdb analysed the PCR reads with MiXCR anew, one entry per CDR3 protein. The sample includes about 620,000 distinct CDR3 sequences, 44% of them seen just once. The data are from a study of post-analysis software for immune sequencing data. General observations from the study: Controls significantly exceeded multiple sclerosis patients in normalized Chao1 diversity.

The source is a girl under 18 with multiple sclerosis. The source material was blood.

CDR3 amino acids: CASSFTGTGNQPQHF. Here the CDR3 DNA reads TGCGCCAGCAGTTTCACCGGGACAGGCAATCAGCCCCAGCATTTT. This sequence joins TRBV5-1 and TRBJ1-5; TRBD1 aligns across 7 bases. The CDR3 totals 15 residues. CDR1 and CDR2 (germline): SGHRS, YFSETQ. The trim removed 5 bases at V and 2 bases at J, leaving 7 bases unmatched.